The TCR beta chain under discussion was sequenced for a study of radiotherapy plus CTLA-4 blockade in lung cancer. Clones were sequenced by immunoSEQ multiplex PCR, and TCRdb holds only the in-frame ones, with some missing. Of about 62,000 clones in the sample, 60% to 80% are singletons; the top ten hold around 2.8%. This clone was seen a handful of times. The sequencing here drew on peripheral blood, taken from a patient treated with radiotherapy plus ipilimumab. The receptor comes from a human donor with non-small cell lung cancer who had a complete response to radiotherapy plus ipilimumab.

CDR3 coding DNA: TGTGCCAGCAGCAACGGAGGGGGCGAGCAGCCCCAGCATTTT. It yields the protein CASSNGGGEQPQHF. The chain links TRBV7-9 to TRBJ1-5, with TRBD1 identical over 7 bases. Germline assignment: CDR1 SEHNR and CDR2 FQNEAQ (reference sequence). The ends lost 5 bases at V and 7 bases at J; junction bases unmatched: 8. The CDR3 consists of 14 residues.